The 28 T cell receptor beta chains listed next were all sequenced from one sample in a study of PD-1 blockade in classical Hodgkin lymphoma. Measured with immunoSEQ multiplex PCR; TCRdb has only the in-frame clones, and not every one. The sample lists 90,000 or so clones; 78% were seen once. The time point was: cycle 4 day 1 (C4D1), after more than 5 weeks of nivolumab. In every patient, relapse followed autologous stem cell transplantation, while exposure to brentuximab vedotin differed. Sequenced here: peripheral blood mononuclear cells (PBMCs), sampled before the fourth cycle of nivolumab. All receptors come from a human donor with classical Hodgkin lymphoma.

The CDR3 region has the DNA TGTGCCAGCAGCTTAGCGGCAGGGCCTCAATACGAGCAGTACTTC. The encoded protein is CASSLAAGPQYEQYF. The chain carries TRBV7-6 and TRBJ2-7; TRBD1 is a possible D gene (5 bases). Germline lookup yields CDR1 SGHVS and CDR2 FNYEAQ. The CDR3 spans 15 residues. Trimming stripped 0 bases from V and 4 bases from J, with 13 bases between.

The CDR3 loop reads CASSLGAGNHYGYTF. In DNA form, the CDR3 reads TGTGCCAGCAGCCTAGGGGCTGGGAATCACTATGGCTACACCTTC. This chain links TRBV28 with TRBJ1-2; D perhaps matches TRBD1 (5 bases). This CDR3 is built from 15 residues. In germline, CDR1 is MDHEN, CDR2 SYDVKM. Trimming took 6 bases from V and 3 from J, leaving 17 bases between them.

The chain recombines TRBV6-6 with TRBJ1-2; D ambiguous. Germline CDR1 and CDR2: MNHNY and SVGAGI (reference sequence). CDR3 length equals 13 residues. Trimming stripped 6 bases from V and 3 bases from J, with 11 bases between. The CDR3 nucleotides read TGTGCCAGCAGCCACCGGGTGGACTATGGCTACACCTTC. The encoded protein is CASSHRVDYGYTF.

In nucleotides, the CDR3 is TGCGCCAGCAGCTTGGCCTGGCGCTCCTACGAGCAGTACTTC. It codes for CASSLAWRSYEQYF. This rearrangement joins TRBV5-1 to TRBJ2-7; D gene uncertain. The CDR3 loop spans 14 amino acids. The germline V gene encodes CDR1 SGHRS and CDR2 YFSETQ. Trimming removed 0 bases from V and 0 bases from J, with 7 bases in between.

The rearrangement joins TRBV5-1 to TRBJ1-2; 7 bases fit TRBD1. From germline, CDR1 is SGHRS and CDR2 YFSETQ. This CDR3 has 16 residues. Germline trimming cut 0 bases from V and 4 bases from J; bases unmatched to any gene: 9. The DNA of the CDR3 is TGCGCCAGCAGCTTGGTGGGACAGCCCCGTTTCTATGGCTACACCTTC. Residues: CASSLVGQPRFYGYTF.

The chain is built from TRBV28 and TRBJ1-4, with 9 bases lining up with TRBD1. CDR3 length: 15 residues. Losses at the gene ends were 6 bases for V and 6 bases for J; bases not matched to a gene: 8. Germline CDR1 reads MDHEN; CDR2 reads SYDVKM. The CDR3, as DNA: TGTGCCAGCAGGCCCCGGGACAGGGAAGATGAAAAACTGTTTTTT. Amino acid sequence: CASRPRDREDEKLFF.

V gene TRBV19 combines with J gene TRBJ2-1; 8 bases fit TRBD2. The V segment lost 4 bases and the J segment 4 bases; nucleotides outside the gene matches: 3. The germline CDR1 and CDR2 sequences are LNHDA and SQIVND (reference sequence). The CDR3 has 14 residues. Here the CDR3 reads CASSSGGPYNEQFF. The CDR3 region has the DNA TGTGCCAGTAGTAGCGGGGGGCCTTACAATGAGCAGTTCTTC.

The DNA of the CDR3 is TGTGCCAGCAGTTCCCTCCCGCGGAGCTCCTACAATGAGCAGTTCTTC. As protein: CASSSLPRSSYNEQFF. The J gene is TRBJ2-1, the V gene TRBV27; D not resolved. The CDR3 covers 16 residues. The germline gives CDR1 MNHEY, CDR2 SMNVEV (reference sequence). V lost 4 bases and J lost 0, with 13 bases in between.

As DNA, the CDR3 is TGTGCCAGCAGCGTGGGAGCGGCTCTCCAAGAGACCCAGTACTTC. Protein product: CASSVGAALQETQYF. The gene calls are TRBV9 and TRBJ2-5, with D maybe TRBD2 (5 bases). V was clipped by 2 bases and J by 1 base, with 12 bases between them. The CDR3 is 15 residues long. Germline CDR1 SGDLS, CDR2 YYNGEE.

This clone was seen a few times. The V and J genes are TRBV7-8 and TRBJ1-2, with TRBD1 as a possible D gene (5 bases). This CDR3 is 15 amino acids long. Germline CDR1 SGHVS, CDR2 FQNEAQ. Deletions cut 3 bases from V and 3 bases from J, with 14 bases between. Written as DNA, the CDR3 is TGTGCCAGCAGCTTGGGGCCTGCGGCCTACTATGGCTACACCTTC. It translates to CASSLGPAAYYGYTF. The whole variable domain, remainder taken from reference TRBV7-8 and TRBJ1-2, is GAGVSQSPRYKVAKRGQDVALRCDPISGHVSLFWYQQALGQGPEFLTYFQNEAQLDKSGLPSDRFFAERPEGSVSTLKIQRTQQEDSAVYLCASSLGPAAYYGYTFGSGTRLTVV.

This clone has more than one count but fewer than ten. V is TRBV2 and J is TRBJ1-4; the match to TRBD1 covers 8 bases. The CDR3 consists of 18 residues. The ends lost 3 bases at V and 0 bases at J; junction bases unmatched: 9. The germline V gene encodes CDR1 SNHLY and CDR2 FYNNEI. Written as DNA, the CDR3 is TGTGCCAGCAGTGACAGGGGGCATGTCGGTGCAACTAATGAAAAACTGTTTTTT. Its translation: CASSDRGHVGATNEKLFF.

This clone was observed a single time. The chain is built from TRBV5-1 and TRBJ2-1, with TRBD1 matching over 10 bases. CDR1 SGHRS and CDR2 YFSETQ come from the germline V gene. After removal of 4 bases from V and 2 bases from J, the junction contained 6 bases not matched to a gene. The CDR3 consists of 16 residues. CDR3 nucleotides: TGCGCCAGCAGCCCGGGACAGGGGTCCGCCTACAATGAGCAGTTCTTC. This gives the protein CASSPGQGSAYNEQFF.

The J gene is TRBJ2-7, the V gene TRBV6-5, with 12 bases aligning to TRBD2. The germline gives CDR1 MNHEY, CDR2 SVGAGI. The length of the CDR3 is 14 residues. V was pared by 5 bases and J by 4 bases, with 3 bases of the junction left unmatched. This chain's CDR3 is CASSTGLAGYEQYF. CDR3 in DNA: TGTGCCAGCAGTACCGGACTAGCGGGATACGAGCAGTACTTC.

The rearrangement uses TRBV28 and TRBJ1-5; no reliable D call. Deletions cut 1 base from V and 6 bases from J, with 16 bases between. Germline-derived CDR1 and CDR2 are MDHEN and SYDVKM. The CDR3 contains 16 residues. The CDR3 reads CASSLYRRSSPQPQHF. DNA of the CDR3: TGTGCCAGCAGTTTATATCGCAGGTCCTCCCCTCAGCCCCAGCATTTT.

This clone appeared a single time. The chain couples TRBV7-7 to TRBJ2-1, with 8 bases that match TRBD2. Germline assignment: CDR1 SSHAT and CDR2 FNYEAQ (reference sequence). Trimming took 1 base from V and 3 from J; bases not matched to a gene: 5. CDR3 size: 16 residues. The CDR3 nucleotides read TGTGCCAGCAGCTTAGGGCCCAGCGGGGGCTACAATGAGCAGTTCTTC. Translation: CASSLGPSGGYNEQFF. Complete variable domain (other parts from reference TRBV7-7 and TRBJ2-1): GAGVSQSPRYKVTKRGQDVTLRCDPISSHATLYWYQQALGQGPEFLTYFNYEAQPDKSGLPSDRFSAERPEGSISTLTIQRTEQRDSAMYRCASSLGPSGGYNEQFFGPGTRLTVL.

This chain links TRBV6-1 with TRBJ1-1, with 7 bases that match TRBD1. CDR3 length: 13 residues. Germline-derived CDR1 and CDR2 are MNHNS and SASEGT. The V and J ends lost 5 bases and 5 bases, in that order; junction bases with no gene match: 5. The CDR3 protein is CASSRLQGTEAFF. CDR3 nucleotides: TGTGCCAGCAGTCGCCTACAGGGGACTGAAGCTTTCTTT.

This sequence joins TRBV10-3 and TRBJ1-5, with D perhaps matching TRBD1 (5 bases). This CDR3 comprises 15 residues. Germline CDR1 reads ENHRY; CDR2 reads SYGVKD. V was cut by 0 bases and J by 4 bases, with 10 bases left in between. The DNA of the CDR3 is TGTGCCATCAGTGAGTCGATGGGGGGGAATCAGCCCCAGCATTTT. This codes for CAISESMGGNQPQHF.

The chain uses TRBV30 and TRBJ1-3; 8 bases map to TRBD1. The trim removed 1 base at V and 0 bases at J, leaving 5 bases unmatched. This CDR3 has 16 amino acids. The germline CDR1 and CDR2 sequences are GTSNPN and SVGIG (reference sequence). The DNA for the CDR3 is TGTGCCTGGAGTGGGACAGGGTGGACCTCTGGAAACACCATATATTTT. It specifies CAWSGTGWTSGNTIYF.

The chain has TRBV10-3 and TRBJ2-7, with 7 nucleotides matching TRBD1. J was trimmed by 0 bases and V by 10 bases; bases with no gene match: 3. CDR3 length: 12 residues. Germline V gene data show CDR1 as ENHRY and CDR2 as SYGVKD. The CDR3 DNA reads TGTGCCAACGGACAGGACTCCTACGAGCAGTACTTC. This gives the protein CANGQDSYEQYF.

This chain joins TRBV7-3 and TRBJ2-1, with D unclear. This CDR3 region has 15 residues. Per germline, CDR1 SGHTA and CDR2 FQGTGA. Trimming removed 6 bases at V and 2 bases at J, with 14 bases between. CDR3 in DNA: TGTGCCAGCAGTAGTTCGCCGGGTCCCTACAATGAGCAGTTCTTC. This sequence encodes CASSSSPGPYNEQFF.

The V and J genes are TRBV2 and TRBJ1-2; 8 positions agree with TRBD1. Per germline, CDR1 SNHLY and CDR2 FYNNEI. The CDR3 consists of 14 residues. J was trimmed by 4 bases and V by 6 bases; bases with no gene match: 7. This CDR3 is CASRPPDRAYGYTF. The CDR3 nucleotides are TGTGCCAGCAGGCCGCCGGACAGGGCCTATGGCTACACCTTC.

This clone has more than one count but fewer than ten. This sequence joins TRBV28 and TRBJ1-4, with D unclear. Between the trimmed V and J ends, which lost 3 bases and 0 bases, there was a span of 14 bases. CDR1 is MDHEN, CDR2 SYDVKM, per germline. This CDR3 has 17 residues. The CDR3 bases are TGTGCCAGCAGTTTCCTCCATAATTCAGCAACTAATGAAAAACTGTTTTTT. It yields the protein CASSFLHNSATNEKLFF.

The rearrangement uses TRBV6-5 and TRBJ2-5; unclear D gene. The germline gives CDR1 MNHEY, CDR2 SVGAGI. V lost 8 bases, J lost 1 base, and 14 bases lay in between. CDR3 length: 14 residues. CDR3 residues: CASHRAGVQETQYF. DNA of the CDR3: TGTGCCAGCCACCGAGCTGGGGTCCAAGAGACCCAGTACTTC.

The chain has TRBV6-1 and TRBJ1-2, with D maybe TRBD1 (5 bases). Germline CDR1 MNHNS, CDR2 SASEGT. This CDR3 is built from 15 residues. V was trimmed by 2 bases and J by 0 bases, leaving 10 bases between them. The CDR3 bases are TGTGCCAGCAGTGAAAGGGGTTGGGCTAACTATGGCTACACCTTC. This translates into CASSERGWANYGYTF.

The rearrangement links TRBV10-1 to TRBJ1-2; 7 bases line up with TRBD1. The CDR3 totals 13 residues. The germline CDR1 and CDR2 sequences are WNHNN and SYGVQD (reference sequence). V was pared by 5 bases and J by 4 bases, with 4 bases of the junction left unmatched. This chain's CDR3 is CASSRTGTYGYTF. Here the CDR3 DNA reads TGCGCCAGCAGTCGGACAGGAACCTATGGCTACACCTTC.

The rearrangement links TRBV28 to TRBJ2-7; no firm D call. Germline V gene data show CDR1 as MDHEN and CDR2 as SYDVKM. The CDR3 loop spans 14 amino acids. Trimming took 6 bases from V and 3 from J, leaving 15 bases between them. The chain's CDR3 is CASSLGSTNYEQYF. CDR3 coding DNA: TGTGCCAGCAGCCTTGGATCTACCAACTACGAGCAGTACTTC. The full variable domain, its missing parts supplied by reference TRBV28 and TRBJ2-7, is DVKVTQSSRYLVKRTGEKVFLECVQDMDHENMFWYRQDPGLGLRLIYFSYDVKMKEKGDIPEGYSVSREKKERFSLILESASTNQTSMYLCASSLGSTNYEQYFGPGTRLTVT.

The CDR3 coding sequence is TGTGCCTGGAGTGGACAATCTTGGAGGGCAGTAGAACAGCCCCAGCATTTT. Translation: CAWSGQSWRAVEQPQHF. The chain employs TRBV30 and TRBJ1-5, with unresolved D. Trimming removed 1 base at V and 7 bases at J, with 23 bases between. The CDR3 loop spans 17 amino acids. Germline V lookup: CDR1 GTSNPN, CDR2 SVGIG (reference sequence).

This chain uses TRBV29-1 with TRBJ2-5; the D gene is possibly TRBD2 (7 bases). V lost 4 bases and J lost 1, with 10 bases in between. CDR1 is SQVTM, CDR2 ANQGSEA, per germline. The CDR3 runs 13 residues. The CDR3 DNA reads as TGCAGCGTTGTGGGGGGGGCCCAAGAGACCCAGTACTTC. Translated: CSVVGGAQETQYF.